Listed below are T cell receptor beta chains from one sample, sequenced in a study of CD8+ T cells in alopecia areata. This table comes from immunoSEQ multiplex PCR, and its TCRdb copy is limited to in-frame clones, with some not included. The repertoire holds fewer than 250,000 clones, with about 64% as singletons. Specimen: CD4+ T cells sorted from blood, collected at week 4, from a patient treated with tofacitinib. Receptors originate from a human donor with alopecia areata. CDR3s include the opening cysteine and the closing phenylalanine or tryptophan. The D gene is left open where the match is weak. Only part of the rows carry a size: once, few, many, or a class if the clone is expanded.

V	J	size	D	DNA	CDR3
TRBV29-1	TRBJ2-2	.	TRBD1	TGCAGCGCCGGGACAGCAAACACCGGGGAGCTGTTTTTT	CSAGTANTGELFF
TRBV5-1	TRBJ2-1	.	.	TGCGCCAGCAGCTTATCAGGGAGCGATGAGCAGTTCTTC	CASSLSGSDEQFF
TRBV6-5	TRBJ1-2	.	TRBD1	TGTGCCAGCAGTTACGGGACAGGATCTGGCGGCTACACCTTC	CASSYGTGSGGYTF
TRBV21-1	TRBJ2-2	few	.	TGTGCCAGCAGCAAAAGTGAGGAGCTGTTTTTT	CASSKSEELFF
TRBV9	TRBJ1-2	few	TRBD1	TGTGCCAGCAGCGTAGACCAGGGGGGCGGCTACACCTTC	CASSVDQGGGYTF
TRBV7-7	TRBJ2-5	.	.	TGTGCTAGCAGCCCGGGGGGCGGGTACGAGACCCAGTACTTC	CASSPGGGYETQYF
TRBV7-9	TRBJ1-1	.	.	TGTGCCAGCAGCTTAGGGATGGGGAACACTGAAGCTTTCTTT	CASSLGMGNTEAFF
TRBV2	TRBJ1-6	.	.	TGTGCCAGCAGTGACCAGGGGTCCGATAATTCACCCCTCCACTTT	CASSDQGSDNSPLHF
TRBV21-1	TRBJ1-6	.	.	TGTGCCAGCAGCAAAGGTCTTCATTCACCCCTCCACTTT	CASSKGLHSPLHF
TRBV5-6	TRBJ1-3	.	.	TGTGCCAGCAGGATATATGGGGGAAACACCATATATTTT	CASRIYGGNTIYF
TRBV7-9	TRBJ2-1	.	TRBD2	TGTGCCAGCAGCTTAACGGGACTAGCTGAGGAGCAGTTCTTC	CASSLTGLAEEQFF
TRBV7-6	TRBJ2-5	.	TRBD1	TGTGCCAGCAGCGCCGGGACAGGGGGGACCCAGTACTTC	CASSAGTGGTQYF
TRBV29-1	TRBJ2-5	few	.	TGCAGCGTTGGGGGGGTCCAAGAGACCCAGTACTTC	CSVGGVQETQYF
TRBV30	TRBJ2-5	.	TRBD1	TGTGCCTGGAGTCAGGGGGCTCCAGAGACCCAGTACTTC	CAWSQGAPETQYF
TRBV5-1	TRBJ2-5	.	TRBD1	TGCGCCAGCAGCCGGGGACAGGGTTGGGAGACCCAGTACTTC	CASSRGQGWETQYF
TRBV5-6	TRBJ1-1	.	.	TGTGCCAGCAGCCGGGGACAGAACACTGAAGCTTTCTTT	CASSRGQNTEAFF
TRBV7-2	TRBJ1-6	.	.	TGTGCCAGCAGCTTAGAGGGGACCTATAATTCACCCCTCCACTTT	CASSLEGTYNSPLHF
TRBV30	TRBJ2-1	.	.	TGTGCCTGGACCAGCTATAACTTGGGCGATGAGCAGTTCTTC	CAWTSYNLGDEQFF
TRBV6-5	TRBJ1-2	.	.	TGTGCCAGCAGCCGAGACTCCTATGGCTACACCTTC	CASSRDSYGYTF
TRBV7-2	TRBJ1-1	.	TRBD1	TGTGCCAGCAGCTCTAAGACAGGGGAGGCAGCTTTCTTT	CASSSKTGEAAFF
TRBV7-9	TRBJ2-2	.	.	TGTGCCAGCAGCTCCCCCGGGGCGGGAATCACCGGGGAGCTGTTTTTT	CASSSPGAGITGELFF
TRBV30	TRBJ1-1	.	.	TGTGCCTGGAGTGTGGGACTTGGGACTGAAGCTTTCTTT	CAWSVGLGTEAFF
TRBV2	TRBJ1-6	.	.	TGTGCCAGCAGTCCCGACAGCCATAATTCACCCCTCCACTTT	CASSPDSHNSPLHF
TRBV5-4	TRBJ2-3	few	.	TGTGCCAGCAGCCCAGGGGCACATACGCAGTATTTT	CASSPGAHTQYF
TRBV29-1	TRBJ2-5	.	.	TGCAGCGTAACCCTCGAGGGAGCTATCAAGAGGACCCAGTACTTC	CSVTLEGAIKRTQYF
TRBV6-5	TRBJ2-7	.	TRBD1	TGTGCCAGCAGCCCCTCGGGACAGGGGGCGCGAGAGCAGTACTTC	CASSPSGQGAREQYF
TRBV25-1	TRBJ2-2	.	.	TGTGCCAGCACCCCCATGGAGGGGGCGATCTCTTCCGGGGAGCTGTTTTTT	CASTPMEGAISSGELFF
TRBV7-2	TRBJ2-1	.	.	TGTGCCAGCAGCTTAGCTCGGCAAAGGGCCTACAATGAGCAGTTCTTC	CASSLARQRAYNEQFF
TRBV25-1	TRBJ1-1	.	.	TGTGCCAGCAGTGAAGCCAGGGGTACTGAAGCTTTCTTT	CASSEARGTEAFF
TRBV4-2	TRBJ2-2	few	.	TGTGCCAGCAGCCCCAAGAGGGGAGGAGGGGGCCTAACCGGGGAGCTGTTTTTT	CASSPKRGGGGLTGELFF
TRBV29-1	TRBJ1-5	.	.	TGCAGCGTTCGTGCGGCCGGGAGAAATCAGCCCCAGCATTTT	CSVRAAGRNQPQHF
TRBV30	TRBJ1-2	.	TRBD1	TGTGCCTGGGGGACAGGGTTTAACTATGGCTACACCTTC	CAWGTGFNYGYTF
TRBV30	TRBJ1-1	.	.	TGTGCCTGGAGTGTAGGCTTTGGGGGGACTGAAGCTTTCTTT	CAWSVGFGGTEAFF
TRBV4-1	TRBJ1-6	once	.	TGCGCCAGCAGCCAAGATGCCTCTCCGTCACCCCTCCACTTT	CASSQDASPSPLHF
TRBV5-1	TRBJ2-5	.	TRBD1	TGCGCCAGCAGCCCCGGACAGGGGGCGGTCGAGACCCAGTACTTC	CASSPGQGAVETQYF
TRBV7-8	TRBJ1-1	.	TRBD1	TGTGCCAGCAGGAAGGGACAGGGCACTGAAGCTTTCTTT	CASRKGQGTEAFF
TRBV7-9	TRBJ2-1	.	TRBD2	TGTGCCAGCAGTTTACCTTATCGACTAGCGGGGACCTCGAATGAGCAGTTCTTC	CASSLPYRLAGTSNEQFF
TRBV30	TRBJ2-2	few	TRBD1	TGTGCCTGGAAAAGGACAGGGTGGGCCGGGGAGCTGTTTTTT	CAWKRTGWAGELFF
TRBV28	TRBJ1-6	.	.	TGTGCCAGCACCCGAGGGGGGGCCGGGAATTCACCCCTCCACTTT	CASTRGGAGNSPLHF
TRBV29-1	TRBJ1-5	.	.	TGCAGCGTTGGAACCGGTAATAGCAATCAGCCCCAGCATTTT	CSVGTGNSNQPQHF